These 17 T cell receptor beta chains came from one sample sequenced in a study of Tregs in tolerant kidney transplant recipients. Sequenced by immunoSEQ multiplex PCR; TCRdb stores in-frame clones only, minus some. The sample has approximately 8,000 clones; about 35% are singletons. CFSE-labeled recipient PBMCs were cultured approximately 6 days with irradiated graft donor PBMCs, then FACS-sorted. Their antigens remain unidentified. Source: CD8+ T cells from blood cultured with allogeneic cells, taken before the transplant. The receptors derive from a human patient who received a combined kidney and bone marrow transplant.

This clone has more than one count but fewer than ten. The gene calls are TRBV7-6 and TRBJ2-5, with D tentatively TRBD1 (6 bases). The CDR3 loop spans 14 amino acids. V lost 0 bases and J lost 2, with 7 bases in between. Per germline, CDR1 SGHVS and CDR2 FNYEAQ. CDR3 in DNA: TGTGCCAGCAGCTTAGCGGGGGCACAAGAGACCCAGTACTTC. This encodes CASSLAGAQETQYF.

The chain recombines TRBV6-1 with TRBJ2-7, with D possibly matching TRBD2 (6 bases). This CDR3 has 13 residues. The germline V and J ends were trimmed by 6 bases and 4 bases, with 13 bases remaining between them. Germline-derived CDR1 and CDR2 are MNHNS and SASEGT. CDR3 region: CASSKRVRYEQYF. The CDR3 DNA reads as TGTGCCAGCAGCAAGCGGGTGAGGTACGAGCAGTACTTC.

This clone is large in the sample. The chain links TRBV5-4 to TRBJ2-7; a possible D gene is TRBD2 (6 bases). V shed 4 bases and J shed 7 bases, with 15 bases lying between them. This CDR3 contains 13 residues. From germline, CDR1 is SGHNT and CDR2 YYREEE (reference sequence). This CDR3 reads CASSHTGRVEQYF. CDR3 nucleotide sequence: TGTGCCAGCAGCCATACCGGGAGAGTGGAGCAGTACTTC.

This clone has only a few counts. J is TRBJ2-4 and V is TRBV4-3; 8 bases match TRBD2. The CDR3 runs 14 residues. Losses at the gene ends were 1 base for V and 9 bases for J; bases not matched to a gene: 5. Per germline, CDR1 LGHNA and CDR2 YSLEER. The CDR3 DNA sequence: TGCGCCAGCAGCCAAGTCGGGGGGGTGGGCATTCAGTACTTC. Encoded protein: CASSQVGGVGIQYF.

The V call is TRBV27, the J call TRBJ2-1; 10 bases line up with TRBD2. Germline CDR1 MNHEY, CDR2 SMNVEV (reference sequence). Losses at the gene ends were 6 bases for V and 0 bases for J; bases not matched to a gene: 5. The CDR3 is 16 amino acids. The CDR3 nucleotides are TGTGCCAGCAGCCTAGCGGGAGTTGACTCCTACAATGAGCAGTTCTTC. This gives the protein CASSLAGVDSYNEQFF.

This clone was recorded a few times. This sample includes further DNA sequences coding for the same CDR3. As DNA, the CDR3 is TGTGCCAGCAGCCGACTAGCGGGGGGCACAGATACGCAGTATTTT. This sequence encodes CASSRLAGGTDTQYF. The chain employs TRBV11-3 and TRBJ2-3; 12 nucleotides align to TRBD2. The ends lost 5 bases at V and 1 base at J; junction bases unmatched: 1. The CDR3 loop spans 15 amino acids. CDR1 SGHNT and CDR2 YENEEA come from the germline V gene.

The rearrangement joins TRBV4-1 to TRBJ2-1, with a possible D match to TRBD2 (6 bases). The germline V gene has CDR1 MGHRA and CDR2 YSYEKL. V was shortened by 2 bases and J by 1 base, with 9 bases between the two germline ends. This CDR3 is 15 amino acids long. In DNA, the CDR3 is TGCGCCAGCAGCCAATACGGGAGTTCCTACAATGAGCAGTTCTTC. This gives the protein CASSQYGSSYNEQFF.

The chain combines TRBV7-3 with TRBJ2-1; 9 bases are a match to TRBD1. CDR1 SGHTA and CDR2 FQGTGA come from the germline V gene. V dropped 5 bases and J dropped 12; count of bases not matched to a gene: 14. This CDR3 contains 15 residues. The DNA for the CDR3 is TGTGCCAGCAGCCACCGGGACAGGGATATATTGGCGCAGTTCTTC. Translated: CASSHRDRDILAQFF.

CDR3 in DNA: TGTGCCAGCAGCCCCATACAGGGGTACACTGAAGCTTTCTTT. This translates into CASSPIQGYTEAFF. The chain couples TRBV27 to TRBJ1-1; 7 bases map to TRBD1. This CDR3 spans 14 amino acids. Germline loops: CDR1 MNHEY, CDR2 SMNVEV (reference sequence). The junction had 7 bases not matched to a gene; V was cut back by 6 bases and J by 3 bases.

V is TRBV19 and J is TRBJ1-1, with unresolved D. V was clipped by 3 bases and J by 4 bases, with 12 bases between them. This CDR3 region has 14 residues. Looked up from germline, CDR1 is LNHDA and CDR2 is SQIVND (reference sequence). The CDR3 reads CASSMTGVGTEAFF. The CDR3 nucleotides read TGTGCCAGTAGTATGACGGGTGTAGGCACTGAAGCTTTCTTT.

V gene TRBV5-1 combines with J gene TRBJ2-3, with 9 bases that match TRBD2. Losses at the gene ends were 6 bases for V and 0 bases for J; bases not matched to a gene: 11. The germline V gene encodes CDR1 SGHRS and CDR2 YFSETQ. This CDR3 is 17 amino acids long. CDR3 sequence reads: CASNGDSGSGSTDTQYF. The CDR3 region has the DNA TGCGCCAGCAACGGGGATAGCGGGAGTGGCAGCACAGATACGCAGTATTTT.

The chain couples TRBV4-3 to TRBJ2-7; 8 bases match TRBD1. CDR3 length: 14 amino acids. Germline V gene data show CDR1 as LGHNA and CDR2 as YSLEER. Unmatched junction bases numbered 4, after V lost 3 bases and J lost 3 bases. CDR3 loop: CASSHAGTGYEQYF. In nucleotides, the CDR3 is TGCGCCAGCAGCCACGCCGGGACAGGCTACGAGCAGTACTTC.

This chain's CDR3 is CASSVAGTGLEKLFF. The DNA for the CDR3 is TGTGCCAGCAGCGTCGCCGGGACAGGGTTGGAAAAACTGTTTTTT. This sequence joins TRBV9 and TRBJ1-4; 9 bases map to TRBD1. This CDR3 is built from 15 residues. Germline CDR1 reads SGDLS; CDR2 reads YYNGEE. V was clipped by 2 bases and J by 8 bases; unmatched bases: 7.

Details on this clone: This same CDR3 is encoded by further DNA sequences in the sample. V usage is TRBV6-1 and J usage is TRBJ2-7, with a weak D call TRBD1 (6 bases). CDR3 length: 14 residues. Trimming left V 9 bases short and J 4 bases short, with 19 bases between. From germline, CDR1 is MNHNS and CDR2 SASEGT. CDR3 amino acids: CASNKRGTAYEQYF. DNA of the CDR3: TGTGCCAGTAATAAAAGGGGGACGGCATACGAGCAGTACTTC.

This clone occurred a few times. V is TRBV19 and J is TRBJ1-1; D unresolved. Germline V gives CDR1 LNHDA, CDR2 SQIVND (reference sequence). CDR3 length: 14 amino acids. V dropped 3 bases and J dropped 6 bases, with 14 bases sitting between them. CDR3 loop: CASSISPGPAEAFF. In nucleotides, the CDR3 is TGTGCCAGTAGTATTTCGCCAGGTCCGGCTGAAGCTTTCTTT.

The sample holds a few counts of this clone. The chain uses TRBV30 and TRBJ2-7, with D possibly being TRBD1 (5 bases). Deletions cut 5 bases from V and 2 bases from J, with 13 bases between. The germline V gene encodes CDR1 GTSNPN and CDR2 SVGIG (reference sequence). This CDR3 spans 13 amino acids. CDR3: CAWQGRKAYEQYF. The CDR3 DNA sequence: TGTGCCTGGCAGGGAAGAAAAGCCTACGAGCAGTACTTC.

The CDR3: CASSFSAEAFF. The DNA of the CDR3 is TGTGCCAGCAGTTTTAGTGCTGAAGCTTTCTTT. The V call is TRBV25-1, the J call TRBJ1-1, with D unclear. Germline CDR1 reads MGHDK; CDR2 reads SYGVNS. The CDR3 totals 11 residues. V was clipped by 5 bases and J by 6 bases, with 7 bases between them.